This paragraph reports one T cell receptor (beta chain). Its antigen is currently unknown. CDR1 is LGHNA and CDR2 is YNFKEQ in the germline V gene. CDR3 length: 18 amino acids. Trimming cost V 3 bases and J 1 base; bases outside gene matches: 11. This specimen comes from a study of Ad26.COV2.S vaccination and SARS-CoV-2 variants. The protocol was immunoSEQ multiplex PCR, while the TCRdb copy is restricted to in-frame clones and leaves out a portion. The sample yields more than 300,000 clones, approximately 80% seen once. This sample's treatment: around 19 received Ad26.COV2.S at low or high dose, single or two shots; roughly five received placebo; per-sample allocation not given. It was on day 63 after the first vaccine or placebo injection that samples were taken. Donation was by an adult aged 18-55 years who was in Boston. Study results and caveats: Vaccine recipients showed a spike-specific TCR breadth that was higher than in placebo recipients.

The chain recombines TRBV4-2 with TRBJ1-1, with TRBD1 matching 10 bases. The sequence was obtained from a person between 18 and 65 years old who received the Ad26.COV2.S COVID-19 vaccine or a placebo. The sample in question was peripheral blood, obtained in a trial of Ad26.COV2.S vaccine versus placebo. The DNA of the CDR3 is TGTGCCAGCAGCCATCCGGGAGACAGGGGGCGAGCGAACACTGAAGCTTTCTTT. This encodes CASSHPGDRGRANTEAFF.